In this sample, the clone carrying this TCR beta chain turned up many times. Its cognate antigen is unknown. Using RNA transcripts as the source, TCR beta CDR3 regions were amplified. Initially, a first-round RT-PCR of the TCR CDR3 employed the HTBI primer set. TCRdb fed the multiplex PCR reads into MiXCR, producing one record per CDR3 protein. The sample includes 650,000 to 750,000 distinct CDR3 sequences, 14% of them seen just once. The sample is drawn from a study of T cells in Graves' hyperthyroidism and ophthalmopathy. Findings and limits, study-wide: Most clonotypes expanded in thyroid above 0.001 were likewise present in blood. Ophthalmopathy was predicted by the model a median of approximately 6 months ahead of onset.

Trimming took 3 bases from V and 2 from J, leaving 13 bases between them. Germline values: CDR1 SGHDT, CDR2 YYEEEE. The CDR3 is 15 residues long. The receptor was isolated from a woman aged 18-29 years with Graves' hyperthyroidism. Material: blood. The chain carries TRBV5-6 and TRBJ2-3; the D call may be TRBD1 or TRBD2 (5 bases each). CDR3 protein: CASSSRGFFTDTQYF. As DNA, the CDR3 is TGTGCCAGCAGCTCCCGGGGCTTTTTCACAGATACGCAGTATTTT.